This is a list of T cell receptor beta chains from one sample in a study of blood T cell repertoires in COVID-19. The table came from immunoSEQ multiplex PCR; TCRdb's copy has only in-frame clones and leaves some out. The sample lists roughly 180,000 clones, 82% occurring once. Sequenced: peripheral blood. The receptors shown here come from a woman aged 25-40 years with acute or convalescent COVID-19. Each CDR3 is given with its conserved first and last residue. Each record gives: clone size, V gene, J gene, D gene, CDR3 DNA, CDR3 protein. D genes are given only for firm matches. The size entry is marked missing in some rows and otherwise reads once, few, many or a size class.

clone_size: -
v_call: TRBV28
j_call: TRBJ1-1
d_call: -
cdr3_nt: TGTGCCAGCAGTTCACCAGGGCTATACACTGAAGCTTTCTTT
cdr3_aa: CASSSPGLYTEAFF

clone_size: few
v_call: TRBV5-1
j_call: TRBJ1-6
d_call: TRBD1
cdr3_nt: TGCGCCAGCAGCAGTACAGGGGGCGACTCACCCCTCCACTTT
cdr3_aa: CASSSTGGDSPLHF

clone_size: -
v_call: TRBV11-3
j_call: TRBJ2-3
d_call: TRBD2
cdr3_nt: TGTGCCAGCAGCTTAGGCGGCGGGGGGGCCACAGATACGCAGTATTTT
cdr3_aa: CASSLGGGGATDTQYF

clone_size: -
v_call: TRBV6-1
j_call: TRBJ1-5
d_call: -
cdr3_nt: TGTGCCAGCAGTGAGGCCCCGCCAGGGCCTTATAGCAATCAGCCCCAGCATTTT
cdr3_aa: CASSEAPPGPYSNQPQHF

clone_size: -
v_call: TRBV7-8
j_call: TRBJ1-6
d_call: -
cdr3_nt: TGTGCCAGCAGTCCAGAGGCCCCTAATTCACCCCTCCACTTT
cdr3_aa: CASSPEAPNSPLHF

clone_size: -
v_call: TRBV2
j_call: TRBJ2-7
d_call: -
cdr3_nt: TGTGCCAGCAGTGAAGTCTTCGGCGAGCAGTACTTC
cdr3_aa: CASSEVFGEQYF

clone_size: -
v_call: TRBV27
j_call: TRBJ1-5
d_call: -
cdr3_nt: TGTGCCAGCAGTTTAACAGAAAATCAGCCCCAGCATTTT
cdr3_aa: CASSLTENQPQHF

clone_size: -
v_call: TRBV7-8
j_call: TRBJ2-2
d_call: TRBD2
cdr3_nt: TGTGCCAGCAGCTTAGTTTCTAGCGGGAGGGGGTCGGGCACCGGGGAGCTGTTTTTT
cdr3_aa: CASSLVSSGRGSGTGELFF

clone_size: -
v_call: TRBV5-1
j_call: TRBJ2-4
d_call: -
cdr3_nt: TGCGCCAGCAGCTTGGCGCCGGGAAGGACCAAAAACATTCAGTACTTC
cdr3_aa: CASSLAPGRTKNIQYF

clone_size: -
v_call: TRBV27
j_call: TRBJ2-7
d_call: TRBD2
cdr3_nt: TGTGCCAGCAGTTTTCGCGCGGGAGGCATCTACGAGCAGTACTTC
cdr3_aa: CASSFRAGGIYEQYF

clone_size: -
v_call: TRBV6-5
j_call: TRBJ1-4
d_call: TRBD1
cdr3_nt: TGTGCCAGCAGTTGGACAGGGGGGGAAGGCGAAAAACTGTTTTTT
cdr3_aa: CASSWTGGEGEKLFF

clone_size: -
v_call: TRBV7-2
j_call: TRBJ1-2
d_call: TRBD1
cdr3_nt: TGTGCCAGCAGCTTATTAGCAGGGGGCGAGGATGGCTACACCTTC
cdr3_aa: CASSLLAGGEDGYTF

clone_size: -
v_call: TRBV28
j_call: TRBJ1-2
d_call: -
cdr3_nt: TGTGCCAGCAGTTTCAGGCTCCTCTATGGCTACACCTTC
cdr3_aa: CASSFRLLYGYTF

clone_size: -
v_call: TRBV5-1
j_call: TRBJ1-5
d_call: TRBD1
cdr3_nt: TGCGCCAGCAGCTTGGGACAGGGCTATAATCAGCCCCAGCATTTT
cdr3_aa: CASSLGQGYNQPQHF

clone_size: -
v_call: TRBV7-2
j_call: TRBJ2-2
d_call: TRBD2
cdr3_nt: TGTGCCAGCAGCTTAGGGCTAGCGGGGAGCGGGGAGCTGTTTTTT
cdr3_aa: CASSLGLAGSGELFF

clone_size: few
v_call: TRBV19
j_call: TRBJ1-5
d_call: -
cdr3_nt: TGTGCCAGTAGTATCCGGACCCTAGCGGGCAATCAGCCCCAGCATTTT
cdr3_aa: CASSIRTLAGNQPQHF

clone_size: -
v_call: TRBV28
j_call: TRBJ1-1
d_call: TRBD1
cdr3_nt: TGTGCCAGCAGTACCTCAGGGGGCCTTACGGCTTTCTTT
cdr3_aa: CASSTSGGLTAFF

clone_size: -
v_call: TRBV28
j_call: TRBJ2-7
d_call: -
cdr3_nt: TGTGCCAGCCTGGCAACAGGAGACTACGAGCAGTACTTC
cdr3_aa: CASLATGDYEQYF

clone_size: -
v_call: TRBV10-1
j_call: TRBJ2-2
d_call: -
cdr3_nt: TGCGCCAGCAGTGAATTCAGTGAGGCCGGGGAGCTGTTTTTT
cdr3_aa: CASSEFSEAGELFF

clone_size: -
v_call: TRBV6-5
j_call: TRBJ1-1
d_call: TRBD1
cdr3_nt: TGTGCCAGCCTTAAAAGGACAGGGAACACTGAAGCTTTCTTT
cdr3_aa: CASLKRTGNTEAFF

clone_size: -
v_call: TRBV27
j_call: TRBJ2-2
d_call: TRBD1
cdr3_nt: TGTGCCAGCAGTTTACCCCCGGGACAGGGGAACACCGGGGAGCTGTTTTTT
cdr3_aa: CASSLPPGQGNTGELFF

clone_size: -
v_call: TRBV11-3
j_call: TRBJ2-1
d_call: TRBD2
cdr3_nt: TGTGCCAGCAGCTCTAGCGGGAGTCCCTACAATGAGCAGTTCTTC
cdr3_aa: CASSSSGSPYNEQFF